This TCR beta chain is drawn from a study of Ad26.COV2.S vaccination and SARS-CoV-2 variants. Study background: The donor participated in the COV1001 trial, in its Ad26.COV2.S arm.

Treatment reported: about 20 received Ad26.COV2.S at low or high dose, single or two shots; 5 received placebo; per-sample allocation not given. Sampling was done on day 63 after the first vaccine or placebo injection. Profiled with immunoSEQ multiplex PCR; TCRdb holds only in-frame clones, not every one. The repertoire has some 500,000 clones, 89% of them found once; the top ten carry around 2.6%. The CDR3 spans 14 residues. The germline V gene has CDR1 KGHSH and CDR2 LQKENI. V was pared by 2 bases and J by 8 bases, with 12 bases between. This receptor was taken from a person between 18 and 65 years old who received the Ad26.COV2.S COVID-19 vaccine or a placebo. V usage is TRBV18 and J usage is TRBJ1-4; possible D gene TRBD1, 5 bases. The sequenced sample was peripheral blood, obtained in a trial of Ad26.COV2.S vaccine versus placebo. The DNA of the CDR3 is TGTGCCAGCTCACCAACCAGGGCTGACGAAAAACTGTTTTTT. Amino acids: CASSPTRADEKLFF.